This T cell receptor beta chain was documented in a study of cytomegalovirus exposure and HLA in healthy donors (dated 2017 in TCRdb). About the investigation overall: The roughly 650 repertoires of the first cohort and the 110 or so validation repertoires were produced on the same platform, according to a later analysis. The aim of the study was to test whether cataloging public T cell receptors could identify signatures of past pathogen exposure. A separate validation cohort of over 95 different subjects was used in addition to the approximately 700-subject first cohort. To predict cytomegalovirus infection status, the study combined high-throughput TCR immunosequencing, statistical association of individual TCRs with disease status, and machine learning.

Here is what the overall study found, with its caveats: Most TCR sequences were seen in very few donors, while some public TCRs were found in many individuals. A total of 150 or so TCR beta chains were listed by the study as associated with cytomegalovirus. The classifier was reported to diagnose cytomegalovirus status with high specificity and sensitivity in both the original and validation cohorts. According to the authors, the approach could potentially be generalized to other disease states and immunological phenotypes. In vitro tests confirmed that a few of the cytomegalovirus-associated TCR beta chains recognize cytomegalovirus antigens. The validation cohort had no HLA typing available for a later analysis, so co-occurrence within that cohort was assessed over all 130 or so repertoires. Subsequent analysis determined that TCRs grouped into clusters in the first cohort also showed a tendency toward co-occurrence across the roughly 120 validation repertoires, and approximately 93% of cluster scores exceeded 0.

The donors belonged to the validation cohort of over a hundred subjects, which was separate from the roughly 700-subject first cohort. Receptor libraries were prepared by the immunoSEQ multiplex PCR assay. On the authors' methods: A statistical classification framework was developed to diagnose cytomegalovirus status using the catalog of TCR beta chain sequences. Imported from immuneACCESS, the table was reduced by TCRdb to in-frame sequences with V and J called. These copies leave out some clones; in studies compared against another copy, an unresolved V gene accounts for under half, and the cause of the remainder is not known. The V and J calls and clone size are taken from that table; D and trimming were inferred from the DNA. The sample table shows under 200,000 clones, and about 86% are seen once. The ten largest clones take up 5% to 7% of the sample. A remark on this clone: No antigen is known for it. Base qualities are missing; no much larger clone stands one base away.

Relative to germline, V is 1 base shorter and J is 4 bases shorter, with 16 bases between their ends. The germline V gene supplies CDR1 SGHVS and CDR2 FNYEAQ. From the cysteine through the phenylalanine, the CDR3 covers 16 amino acids. Kept here is only the CDR3 DNA, which spans 48 bases and is read in frame from base 1. The TCR originated in a woman aged 30 to 39 in good health and CMV-seronegative. Input material: PBMCs. Rearrangement joined TRBV7-6 to TRBJ1-1; TRBD1 is a possible D gene, resting on 6 matching bases. The DNA sequence is given as TGTGCCAGCAGCTTAGGGGCAGGGGTGGGGAGCACTGAAGCTTTCTTT. It translates as CASSLGAGVGSTEAFF.